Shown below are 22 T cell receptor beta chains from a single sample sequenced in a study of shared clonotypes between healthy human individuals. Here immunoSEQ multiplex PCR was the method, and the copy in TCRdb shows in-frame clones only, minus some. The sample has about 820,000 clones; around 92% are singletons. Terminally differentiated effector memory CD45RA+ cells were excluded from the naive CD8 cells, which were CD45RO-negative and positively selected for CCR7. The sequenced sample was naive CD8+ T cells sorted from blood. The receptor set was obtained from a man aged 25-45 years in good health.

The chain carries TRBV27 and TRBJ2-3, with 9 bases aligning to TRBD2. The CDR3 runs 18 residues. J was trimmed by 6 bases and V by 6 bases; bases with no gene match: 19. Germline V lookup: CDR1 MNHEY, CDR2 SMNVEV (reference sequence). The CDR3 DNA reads TGTGCCAGCAGCCCCAGAGCCGCGGGAGGGCCTGAGATGGATACGCAGTATTTT. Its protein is CASSPRAAGGPEMDTQYF.

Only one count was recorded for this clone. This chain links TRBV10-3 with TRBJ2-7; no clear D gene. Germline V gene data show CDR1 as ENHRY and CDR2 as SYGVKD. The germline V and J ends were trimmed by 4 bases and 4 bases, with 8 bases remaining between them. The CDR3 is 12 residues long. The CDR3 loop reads CAISAIGYEQYF. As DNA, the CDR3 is TGTGCCATCAGTGCAATAGGGTACGAGCAGTACTTC.

The CDR3 nucleotides are TGTGCCAGCAGAGGGGGACAAACCTACGAGCAGTACTTC. Protein product: CASRGGQTYEQYF. The V and J genes are TRBV2 and TRBJ2-7; weak D call: TRBD1 (6 bases). The CDR3 runs 13 residues. Germline CDR1 and CDR2: SNHLY and FYNNEI. V dropped 6 bases and J dropped 2 bases, with 11 bases sitting between them.

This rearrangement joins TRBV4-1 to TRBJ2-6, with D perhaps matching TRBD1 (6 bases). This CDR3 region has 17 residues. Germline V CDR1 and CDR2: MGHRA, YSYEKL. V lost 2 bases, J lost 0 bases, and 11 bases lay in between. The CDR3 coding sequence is TGCGCCAGCAGCCAACAGGGGACCCCCTCTGGGGCCAACGTCCTGACTTTC. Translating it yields CASSQQGTPSGANVLTF.

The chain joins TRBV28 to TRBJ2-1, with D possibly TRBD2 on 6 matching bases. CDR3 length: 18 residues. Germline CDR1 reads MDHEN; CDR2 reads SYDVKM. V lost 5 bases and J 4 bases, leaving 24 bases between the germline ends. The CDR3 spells CASSAAGGIGWAYNEQFF. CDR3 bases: TGTGCCAGCAGTGCCGCAGGAGGGATAGGATGGGCTTACAATGAGCAGTTCTTC.

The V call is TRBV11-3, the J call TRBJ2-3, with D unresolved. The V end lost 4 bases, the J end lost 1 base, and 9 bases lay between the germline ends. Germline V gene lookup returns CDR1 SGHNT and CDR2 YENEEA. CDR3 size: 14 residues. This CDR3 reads CASSSQDGTDTQYF. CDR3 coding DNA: TGTGCCAGCAGCTCCCAGGACGGCACAGATACGCAGTATTTT.

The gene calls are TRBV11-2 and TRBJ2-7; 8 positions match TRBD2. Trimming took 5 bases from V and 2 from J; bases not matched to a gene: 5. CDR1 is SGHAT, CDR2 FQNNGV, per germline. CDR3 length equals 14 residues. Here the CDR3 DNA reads TGTGCCAGCAGCCCCGCGGGGGGCGCCTACGAGCAGTACTTC. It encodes CASSPAGGAYEQYF.

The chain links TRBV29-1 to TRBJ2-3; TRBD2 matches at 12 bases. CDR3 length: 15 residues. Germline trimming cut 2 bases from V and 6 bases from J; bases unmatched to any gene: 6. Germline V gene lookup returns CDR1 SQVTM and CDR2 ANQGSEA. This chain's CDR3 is CSVEFDLAGGDTQYF. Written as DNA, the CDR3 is TGCAGCGTTGAATTTGATCTAGCGGGAGGGGATACGCAGTATTTT.

The CDR3 DNA reads TGTGCCAGCAGGCCCTTAGGGGGCTCGCAAGAGACCCAGTACTTC. Amino acid sequence: CASRPLGGSQETQYF. This rearrangement joins TRBV27 to TRBJ2-5, with 7 bases aligning to TRBD1. Germline values: CDR1 MNHEY, CDR2 SMNVEV (reference sequence). The CDR3 consists of 15 residues. After removal of 6 bases from V and 2 bases from J, the junction contained 9 bases not matched to a gene.

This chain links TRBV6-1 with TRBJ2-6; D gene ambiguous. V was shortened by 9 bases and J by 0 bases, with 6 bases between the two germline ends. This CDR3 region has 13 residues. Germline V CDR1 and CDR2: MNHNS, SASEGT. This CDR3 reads CASSDSGANVLTF. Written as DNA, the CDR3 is TGTGCCAGTTCAGACTCTGGGGCCAACGTCCTGACTTTC.

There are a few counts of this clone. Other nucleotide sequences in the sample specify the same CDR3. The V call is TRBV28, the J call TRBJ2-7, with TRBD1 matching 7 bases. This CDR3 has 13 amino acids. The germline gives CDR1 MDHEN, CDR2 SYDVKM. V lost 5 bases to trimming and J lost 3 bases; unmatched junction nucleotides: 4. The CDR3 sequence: CASSPGQNYEQYF. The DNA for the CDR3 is TGTGCCAGCAGTCCGGGACAGAACTACGAGCAGTACTTC.

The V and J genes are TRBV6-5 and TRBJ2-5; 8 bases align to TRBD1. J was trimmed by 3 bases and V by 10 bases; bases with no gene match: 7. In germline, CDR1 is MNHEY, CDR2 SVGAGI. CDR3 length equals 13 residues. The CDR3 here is CATGPGGEETQYF. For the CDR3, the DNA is TGTGCCACTGGGCCAGGGGGCGAAGAGACCCAGTACTTC.

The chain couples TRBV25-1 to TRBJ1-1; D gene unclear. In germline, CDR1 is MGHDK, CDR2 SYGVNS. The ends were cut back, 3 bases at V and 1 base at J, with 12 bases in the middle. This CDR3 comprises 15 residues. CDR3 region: CASSDSPGKNTEAFF. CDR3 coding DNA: TGTGCCAGCAGTGATAGCCCCGGCAAGAACACTGAAGCTTTCTTT. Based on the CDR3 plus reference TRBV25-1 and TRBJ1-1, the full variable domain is EADIYQTPRYLVIGTGKKITLECSQTMGHDKMYWYQQDPGMELHLIHYSYGVNSTEKGDLSSESTVSRIRTEHFPLTLESARPSHTSQYLCASSDSPGKNTEAFFGQGTRLTVV.

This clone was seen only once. CDR3 region: CASSYLHRRGSDGYTF. The CDR3 DNA follows: TGTGCCAGCAGTTACCTCCACCGCCGGGGATCAGATGGCTACACCTTC. The rearrangement links TRBV6-5 to TRBJ1-2; D gene unclear. The CDR3 is 16 amino acids. Germline values: CDR1 MNHEY, CDR2 SVGAGI. Trimming cost V 2 bases and J 6 bases, with 19 bases left between them.

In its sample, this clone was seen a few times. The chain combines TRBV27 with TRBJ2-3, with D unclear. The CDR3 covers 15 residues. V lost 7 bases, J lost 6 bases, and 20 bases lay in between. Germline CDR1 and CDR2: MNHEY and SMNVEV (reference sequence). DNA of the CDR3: TGTGCCAGCATGGGTTTATTGGGTTCGTCTGATACGCAGTATTTT. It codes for CASMGLLGSSDTQYF.

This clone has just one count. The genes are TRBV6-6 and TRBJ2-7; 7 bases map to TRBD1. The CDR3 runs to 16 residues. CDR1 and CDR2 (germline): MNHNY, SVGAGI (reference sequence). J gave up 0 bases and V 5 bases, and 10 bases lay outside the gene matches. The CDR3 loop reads CASSPVITGASYEQYF. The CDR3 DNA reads TGTGCCAGCAGTCCAGTAATAACAGGGGCCTCCTACGAGCAGTACTTC.

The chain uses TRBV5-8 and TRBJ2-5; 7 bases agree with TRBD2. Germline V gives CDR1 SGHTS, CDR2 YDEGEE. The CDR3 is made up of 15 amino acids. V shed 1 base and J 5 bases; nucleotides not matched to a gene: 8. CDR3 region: CASSLWDGRLETQYF. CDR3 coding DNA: TGTGCCAGCAGCTTGTGGGACGGGAGGCTGGAGACCCAGTACTTC.

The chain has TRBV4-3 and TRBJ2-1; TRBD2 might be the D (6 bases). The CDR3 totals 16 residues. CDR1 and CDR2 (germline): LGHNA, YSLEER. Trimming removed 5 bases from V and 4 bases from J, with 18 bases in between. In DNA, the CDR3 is TGCGCCAGCAGCTCTTACCTACGGGGGAATTACAATGAGCAGTTCTTC. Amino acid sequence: CASSSYLRGNYNEQFF.

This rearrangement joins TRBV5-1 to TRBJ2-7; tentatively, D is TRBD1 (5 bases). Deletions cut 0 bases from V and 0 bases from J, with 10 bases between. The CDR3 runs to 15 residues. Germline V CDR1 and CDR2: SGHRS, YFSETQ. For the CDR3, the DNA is TGCGCCAGCAGCTTGGAAGGGGCTCCCTCCTACGAGCAGTACTTC. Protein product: CASSLEGAPSYEQYF.

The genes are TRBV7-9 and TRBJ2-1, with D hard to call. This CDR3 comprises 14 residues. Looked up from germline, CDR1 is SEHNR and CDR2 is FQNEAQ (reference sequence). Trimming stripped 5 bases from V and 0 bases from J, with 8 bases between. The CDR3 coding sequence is TGTGCCAGCAGCACCCCGAGCTCCTACAATGAGCAGTTCTTC. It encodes CASSTPSSYNEQFF.

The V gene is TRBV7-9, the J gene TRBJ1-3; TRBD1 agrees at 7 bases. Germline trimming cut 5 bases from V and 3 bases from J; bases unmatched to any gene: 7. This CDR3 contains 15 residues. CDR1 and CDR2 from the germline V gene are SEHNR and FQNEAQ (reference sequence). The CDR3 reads CASSIDRADGNTIYF. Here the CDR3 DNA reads TGTGCCAGCAGCATCGACAGGGCGGATGGAAACACCATATATTTT.

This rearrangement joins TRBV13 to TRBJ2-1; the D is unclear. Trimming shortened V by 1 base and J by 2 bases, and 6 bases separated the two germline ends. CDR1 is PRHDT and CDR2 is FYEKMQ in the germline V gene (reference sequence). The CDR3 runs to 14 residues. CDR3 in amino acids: CASSLVGPYNEQFF. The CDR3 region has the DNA TGTGCCAGCAGCTTAGTAGGCCCCTACAATGAGCAGTTCTTC.